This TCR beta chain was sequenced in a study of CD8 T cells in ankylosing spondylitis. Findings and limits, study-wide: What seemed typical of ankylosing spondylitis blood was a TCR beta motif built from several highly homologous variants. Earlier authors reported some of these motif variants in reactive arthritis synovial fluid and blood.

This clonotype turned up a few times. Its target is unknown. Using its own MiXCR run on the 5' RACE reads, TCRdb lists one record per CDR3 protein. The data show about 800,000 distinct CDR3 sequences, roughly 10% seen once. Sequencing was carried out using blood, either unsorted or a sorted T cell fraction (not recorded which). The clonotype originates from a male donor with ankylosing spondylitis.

CDR3 coding DNA: TGTGCCACCAGCAGAGAAGGGAGGACGGGCGGTGGCTACACCTTC. Translation: CATSREGRTGGGYTF. The chain is built from TRBV15 and TRBJ1-2; D is uncertain. Trimming took off 0 bases at V and 7 bases at J, with 15 bases between the two ends. CDR3 length: 15 residues. Germline loops: CDR1 LNHNV, CDR2 YYDKDF (reference sequence).